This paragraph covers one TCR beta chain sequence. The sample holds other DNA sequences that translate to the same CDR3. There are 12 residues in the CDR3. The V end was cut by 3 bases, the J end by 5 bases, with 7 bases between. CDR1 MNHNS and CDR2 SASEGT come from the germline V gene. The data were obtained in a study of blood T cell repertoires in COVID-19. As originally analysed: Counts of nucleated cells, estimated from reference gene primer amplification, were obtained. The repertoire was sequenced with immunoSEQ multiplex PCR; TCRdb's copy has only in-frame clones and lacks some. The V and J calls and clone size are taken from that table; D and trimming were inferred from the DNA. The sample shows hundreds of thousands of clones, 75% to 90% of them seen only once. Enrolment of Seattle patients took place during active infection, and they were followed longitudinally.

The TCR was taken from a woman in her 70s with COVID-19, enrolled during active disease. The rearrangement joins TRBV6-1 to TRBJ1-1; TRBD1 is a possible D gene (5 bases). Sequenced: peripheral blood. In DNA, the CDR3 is TGTGCCAGCAGTGACAGGGTTACTGAAGCTTTCTTT. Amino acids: CASSDRVTEAFF.